This T cell receptor beta chain derives from a study of blood T cell repertoires in COVID-19. About the study: Material from acute and convalescent COVID-19 was sourced from the United States, Italy and Spain. Nucleic acid was either cDNA or gDNA, and it came from T cells, B-cell-depleted T cells, or PBMCs.

V was pared by 5 bases and J by 2 bases, with 5 bases of the junction left unmatched. The germline gives CDR1 MNHEY, CDR2 SMNVEV (reference sequence). The CDR3 has 15 amino acids. Per the original data handling: Using reference gene primer amplification, nucleated cell counts were estimated. The repertoire was sequenced with immunoSEQ multiplex PCR; TCRdb's copy has only in-frame clones and lacks some. For V, J and clone size, that table is used; D and trimming come from the DNA. The data hold around 170,000 clones, with approximately 78% observed a single time. Followed over time, Seattle patients had been enrolled while infection was active.

The chain combines TRBV27 with TRBJ1-5, with 8 bases fitting TRBD1. The sequencing sample was made of peripheral blood. This TCR was sampled from a woman aged 80 or over with COVID-19, enrolled during active disease. The CDR3 nucleotides read TGTGCCAGCAGTCCGACAGGGGTTGGCAATCAGCCCCAGCATTTT. Amino acid sequence: CASSPTGVGNQPQHF.